Listed here is a single T cell receptor beta chain. PCR amplification relied on 60 Vbeta primers (plus 13 Jbeta primers). Produced via immunoSEQ multiplex PCR; TCRdb's table is partial and in-frame only. The top ten clones hold around 3.7% of a sample with 120,000 to 150,000 clones, around 76% of them seen once. Though nominally healthy at sampling, donors likely had unrecorded immune exposures. The CDR3 is 13 amino acids. In germline, CDR1 is SQVTM, CDR2 ANQGSEA. After removal of 5 bases from V and 4 bases from J, the junction contained 3 bases not matched to a gene. The source of the sample is a study of cytomegalovirus exposure and HLA in healthy donors.

The sequence was obtained from a man aged 18 to 35 in good health and CMV-seronegative. The chain uses TRBV29-1 and TRBJ1-5, with 9 positions matching TRBD1. The source material was PBMCs. CDR3 sequence: CSVRGQGNQPQHF. The CDR3 DNA reads as TGCAGCGTTAGGGGACAGGGTAATCAGCCCCAGCATTTT. The whole variable domain, remainder taken from reference TRBV29-1 and TRBJ1-5, is SAVISQKPSRDICQRGTSLTIQCQVDSQVTMMFWYRQQPGQSLTLIATANQGSEATYESGFVIDKFPISRPNLTFSTLTVSNMSPEDSSIYLCSVRGQGNQPQHFGDGTRLSIL.